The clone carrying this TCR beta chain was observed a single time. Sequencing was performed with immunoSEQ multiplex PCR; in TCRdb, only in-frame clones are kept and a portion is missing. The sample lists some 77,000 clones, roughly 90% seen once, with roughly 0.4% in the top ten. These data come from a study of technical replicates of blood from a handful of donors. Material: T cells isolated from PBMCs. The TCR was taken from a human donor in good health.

For the CDR3, the DNA is TGCAGCGTCCAGGGAGGTTATGACTATGGCTACACCTTC. It yields the protein CSVQGGYDYGYTF. The rearrangement uses TRBV29-1 and TRBJ1-2; weak D call: TRBD1 (5 bases). Germline V gives CDR1 SQVTM, CDR2 ANQGSEA. V was trimmed by 6 bases and J by 3 bases, leaving 14 bases between them. The CDR3 has 13 amino acids.